This T cell receptor (beta chain) stems from a study of vaccination and CD4 T cells after COVID-19. Study-wide background: At a median approximately 100 days (range 35 to 161) after diagnosis, post-COVID samples were drawn. Overlapping SARS-CoV-2, HCoV-NL63, HCoV-OC43 and HCoV-229E spike peptides were used to stimulate cells.

Germline V gene lookup returns CDR1 DFQATT and CDR2 SNEGSKA (reference sequence). V was pared by 0 bases and J by 3 bases, with 21 bases between. The CDR3 runs 17 residues. The Oncomine TCR Beta short-read assay was applied to DNA of cultured CD4+ T cells. In TCRdb, the PCR reads were re-called with MiXCR into one record per CDR3 protein. Of roughly 15,000 distinct CDR3 sequences in the sample, approximately 49% were seen once. Indicated time point: late sampling 161 to 241 days after vaccination in a few convalescent patients. As to treatment: approximately nine-day PBMC culture with coronavirus spike peptide pools or control peptides (ViraFEST assay). Of note for this clonotype: Its antigen remains unidentified.

The specimen was CD4+ T cells from blood, cultured in vitro, collected about 7 months after SARS-CoV-2 vaccination. The chain joins TRBV20-1 to TRBJ2-7; TRBD2 is a possible D gene (6 bases). The sequence derives from a human donor who had recovered from COVID-19. CDR3 DNA: TGCAGTGCTAGAGATCAAGGGTCGGGCGGGACGCGCTACGAGCAGTACTTC. This encodes CSARDQGSGGTRYEQYF.